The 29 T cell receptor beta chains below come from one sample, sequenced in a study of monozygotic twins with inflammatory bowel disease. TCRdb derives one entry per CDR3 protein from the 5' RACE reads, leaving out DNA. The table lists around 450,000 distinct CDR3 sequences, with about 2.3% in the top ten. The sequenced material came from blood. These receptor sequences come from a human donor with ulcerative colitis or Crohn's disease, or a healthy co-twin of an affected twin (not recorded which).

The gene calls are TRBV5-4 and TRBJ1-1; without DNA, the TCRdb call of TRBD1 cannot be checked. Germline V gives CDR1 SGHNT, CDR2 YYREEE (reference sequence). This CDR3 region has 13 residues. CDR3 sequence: CASSYLGVTEAFF.

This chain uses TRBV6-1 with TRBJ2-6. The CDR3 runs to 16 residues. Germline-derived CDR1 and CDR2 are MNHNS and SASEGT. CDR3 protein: CASRFRWVSGANVLTF.

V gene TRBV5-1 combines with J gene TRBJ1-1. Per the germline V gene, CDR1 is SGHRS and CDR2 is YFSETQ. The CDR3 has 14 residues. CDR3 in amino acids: CASSLFERNTEAFF.

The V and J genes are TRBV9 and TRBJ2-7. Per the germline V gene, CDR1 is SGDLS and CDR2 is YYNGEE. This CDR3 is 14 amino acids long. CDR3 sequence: CASSVDPGTYEQYF.

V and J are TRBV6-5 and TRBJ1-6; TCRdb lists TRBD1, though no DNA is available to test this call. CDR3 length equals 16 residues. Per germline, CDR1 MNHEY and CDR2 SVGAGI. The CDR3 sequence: CASSSRTGIYNSPLHF.

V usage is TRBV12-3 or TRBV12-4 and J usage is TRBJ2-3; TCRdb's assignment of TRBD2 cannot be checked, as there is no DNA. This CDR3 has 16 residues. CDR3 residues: CASSFGLAGFIDTQYF.

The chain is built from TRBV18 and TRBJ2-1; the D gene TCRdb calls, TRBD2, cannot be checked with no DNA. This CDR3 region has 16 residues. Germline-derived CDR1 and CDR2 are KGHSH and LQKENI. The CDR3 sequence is CASSPQGPGSYNEQFF. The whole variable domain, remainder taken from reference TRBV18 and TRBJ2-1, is NAGVMQNPRHLVRRRGQEARLRCSPMKGHSHVYWYRQLPEEGLKFMVYLQKENIIDESGMPKERFSAEFPKEGPSILRIQQVVRGDSAAYFCASSPQGPGSYNEQFFGPGTRLTVL.

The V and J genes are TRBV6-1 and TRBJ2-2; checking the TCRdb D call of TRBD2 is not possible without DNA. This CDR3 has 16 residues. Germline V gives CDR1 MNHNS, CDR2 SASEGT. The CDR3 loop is CASRPWRAGDTGELFF.

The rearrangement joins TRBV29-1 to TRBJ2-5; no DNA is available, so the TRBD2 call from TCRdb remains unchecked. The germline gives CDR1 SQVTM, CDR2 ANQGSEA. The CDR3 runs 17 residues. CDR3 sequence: CSVEDGGQTSIQETQYF.

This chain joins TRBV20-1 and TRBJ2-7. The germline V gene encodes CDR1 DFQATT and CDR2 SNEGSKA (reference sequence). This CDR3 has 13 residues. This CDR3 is CSARDDPNYEQYF.

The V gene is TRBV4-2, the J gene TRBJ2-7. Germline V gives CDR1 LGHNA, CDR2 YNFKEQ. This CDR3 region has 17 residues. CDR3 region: CASSLALPIDGSYEQYF.

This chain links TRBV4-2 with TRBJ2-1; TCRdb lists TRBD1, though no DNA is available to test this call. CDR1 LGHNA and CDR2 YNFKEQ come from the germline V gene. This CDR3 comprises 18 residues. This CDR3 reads CASSQRAPDRPLHNEQFF.

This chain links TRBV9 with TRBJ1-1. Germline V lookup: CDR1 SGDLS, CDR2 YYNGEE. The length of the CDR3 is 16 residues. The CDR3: CASSDQEGEMNTEAFF.

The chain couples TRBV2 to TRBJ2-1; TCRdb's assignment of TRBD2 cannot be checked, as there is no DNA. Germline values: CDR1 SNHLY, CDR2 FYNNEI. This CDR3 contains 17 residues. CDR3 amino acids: CASSEEGLASGGNEQFF.

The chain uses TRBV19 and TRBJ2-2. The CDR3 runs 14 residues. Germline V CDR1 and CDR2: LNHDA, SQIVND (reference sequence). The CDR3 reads CASSIVQNTGELFF.

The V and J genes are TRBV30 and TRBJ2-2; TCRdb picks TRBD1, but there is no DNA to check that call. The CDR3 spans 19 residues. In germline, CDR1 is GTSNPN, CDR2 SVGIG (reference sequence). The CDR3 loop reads CAWSRPRTGMRMNTGELFF.

The CDR3 here is CSARDLTGPYNEQFF. The chain combines TRBV20-1 with TRBJ2-1; TCRdb's D call of TRBD1 is untestable without DNA. Germline V gene lookup returns CDR1 DFQATT and CDR2 SNEGSKA (reference sequence). This CDR3 is 15 amino acids long.

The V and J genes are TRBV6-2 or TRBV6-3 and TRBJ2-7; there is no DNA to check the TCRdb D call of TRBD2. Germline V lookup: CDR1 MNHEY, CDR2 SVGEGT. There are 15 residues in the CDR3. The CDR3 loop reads CASTKSSSGTYEQYF.

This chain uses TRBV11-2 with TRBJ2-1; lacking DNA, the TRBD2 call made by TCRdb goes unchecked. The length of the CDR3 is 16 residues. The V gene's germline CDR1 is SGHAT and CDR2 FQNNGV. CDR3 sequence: CASSLGGAGGWNEQFF. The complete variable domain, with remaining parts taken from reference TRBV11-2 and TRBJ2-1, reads EAGVAQSPRYKIIEKRQSVAFWCNPISGHATLYWYQQILGQGPKLLIQFQNNGVVDDSQLPKDRFSAERLKGVDSTLKIQPAKLEDSAVYLCASSLGGAGGWNEQFFGPGTRLTVL.

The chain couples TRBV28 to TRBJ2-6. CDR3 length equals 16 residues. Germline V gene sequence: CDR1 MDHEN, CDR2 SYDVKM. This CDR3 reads CASSSSGSSGANVLTF. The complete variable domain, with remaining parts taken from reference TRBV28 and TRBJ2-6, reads DVKVTQSSRYLVKRTGEKVFLECVQDMDHENMFWYRQDPGLGLRLIYFSYDVKMKEKGDIPEGYSVSREKKERFSLILESASTNQTSMYLCASSSSGSSGANVLTFGAGSRLTVL.

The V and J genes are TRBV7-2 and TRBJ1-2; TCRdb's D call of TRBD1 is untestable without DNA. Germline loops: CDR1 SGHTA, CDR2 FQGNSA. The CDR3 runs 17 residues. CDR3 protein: CASSSRSLREGKGGYTF.

The CDR3 sequence: CASSPSDGFPYEQYF. The rearrangement joins TRBV14 to TRBJ2-7. There are 15 residues in the CDR3. Germline CDR1 is SGHDN and CDR2 is FVKESK.

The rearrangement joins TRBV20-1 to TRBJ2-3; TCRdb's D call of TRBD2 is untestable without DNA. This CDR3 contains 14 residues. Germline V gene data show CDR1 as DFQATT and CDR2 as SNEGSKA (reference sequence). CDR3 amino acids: CSATRDFSTDTQYF.

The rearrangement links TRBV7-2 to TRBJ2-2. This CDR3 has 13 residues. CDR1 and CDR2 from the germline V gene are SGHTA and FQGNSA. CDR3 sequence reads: CASSLKPAGELFF.

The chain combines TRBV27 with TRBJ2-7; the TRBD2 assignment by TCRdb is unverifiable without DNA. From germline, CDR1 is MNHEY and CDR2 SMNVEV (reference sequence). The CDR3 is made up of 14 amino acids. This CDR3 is CASSSGLANYEQYF.

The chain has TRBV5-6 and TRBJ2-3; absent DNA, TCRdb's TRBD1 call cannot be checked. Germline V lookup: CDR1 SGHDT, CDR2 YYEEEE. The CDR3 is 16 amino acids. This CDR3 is CASSLYRVGSTDTQYF.

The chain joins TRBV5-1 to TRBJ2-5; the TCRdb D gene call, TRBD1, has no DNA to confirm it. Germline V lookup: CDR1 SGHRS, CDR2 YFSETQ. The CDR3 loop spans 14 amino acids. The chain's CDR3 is CASSLPGVAETQYF.

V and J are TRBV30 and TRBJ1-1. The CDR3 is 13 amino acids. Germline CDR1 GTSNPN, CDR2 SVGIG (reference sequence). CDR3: CAWAVLMNTEAFF.

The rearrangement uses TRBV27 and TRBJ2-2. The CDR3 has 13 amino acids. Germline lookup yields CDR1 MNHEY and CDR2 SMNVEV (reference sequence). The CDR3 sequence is CASSFEDTGELFF.